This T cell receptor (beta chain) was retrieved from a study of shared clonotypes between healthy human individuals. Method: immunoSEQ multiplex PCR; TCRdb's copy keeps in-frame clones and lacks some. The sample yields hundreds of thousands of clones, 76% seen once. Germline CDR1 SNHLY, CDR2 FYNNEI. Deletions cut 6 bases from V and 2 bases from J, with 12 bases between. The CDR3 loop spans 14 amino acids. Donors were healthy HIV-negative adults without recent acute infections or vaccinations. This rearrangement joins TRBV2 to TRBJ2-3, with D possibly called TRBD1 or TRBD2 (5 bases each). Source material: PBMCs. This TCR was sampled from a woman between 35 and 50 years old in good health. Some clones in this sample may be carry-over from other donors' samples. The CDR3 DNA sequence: TGTGCCAGCAGACCGGGACCAAACACAGATACGCAGTATTTT. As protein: CASRPGPNTDTQYF.